This T cell receptor beta chain was identified during a study of shared clonotypes between healthy human individuals. For the study at large: Three plates were used per donor for CD4 naive, three for CD4 memory, two for CD8 naive and one for CD8 memory.

This table comes from immunoSEQ multiplex PCR, and its TCRdb copy is limited to in-frame clones, with some not included. This sample yields 2 million to 2.5 million clones, of which about nine tenths are seen a single time; 0.37% belongs to the top ten. Comments on this clone: The antigen remains unidentified.

Germline CDR1 and CDR2: SGHAT and FQNNGV. The CDR3 is 15 residues long. Trimming removed 1 base at V and 12 bases at J, with 19 bases between. General study points: It was expected that sequencing depth would affect clonotype sharing among donors.

Sequencing used naive CD4+ T cells from PBMCs. The subset is: CD45RA+ positively selected. The receptor's source is a man aged 18-30 years in good health. Some clones in this sample may be carry-over from other donors' samples. The V call is TRBV11-2, the J call TRBJ2-1; D is unclear. The CDR3 sequence: CASSLGRVQGFVQFF. Here the CDR3 DNA reads TGTGCCAGCAGCTTAGGTAGGGTTCAAGGATTTGTGCAGTTCTTC.